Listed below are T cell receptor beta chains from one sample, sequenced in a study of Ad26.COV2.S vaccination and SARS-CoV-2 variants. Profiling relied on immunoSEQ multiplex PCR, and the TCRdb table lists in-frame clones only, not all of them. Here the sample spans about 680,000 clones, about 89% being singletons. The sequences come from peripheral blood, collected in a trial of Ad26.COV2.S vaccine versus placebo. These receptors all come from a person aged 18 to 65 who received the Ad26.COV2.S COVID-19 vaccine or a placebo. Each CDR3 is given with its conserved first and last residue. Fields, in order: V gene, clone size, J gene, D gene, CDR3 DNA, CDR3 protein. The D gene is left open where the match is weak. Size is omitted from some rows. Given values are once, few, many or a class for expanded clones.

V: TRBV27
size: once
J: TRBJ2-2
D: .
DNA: TGTGCCAGCAGGGGGGTCGGACAACCGAACACCGGGGAGCTGTTTTTT
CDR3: CASRGVGQPNTGELFF

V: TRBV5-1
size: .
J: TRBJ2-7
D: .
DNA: TGCGCCAGCAGCTTGGAGGCAGGGACTGGCTACGAGCAGTACTTC
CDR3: CASSLEAGTGYEQYF

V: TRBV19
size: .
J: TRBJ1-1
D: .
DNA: TGTGCCAGTAGTATGGAAGGGACGGATGAAGCTTTCTTT
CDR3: CASSMEGTDEAFF

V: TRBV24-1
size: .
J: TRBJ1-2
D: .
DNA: TGTGCCACCAGTGATTCAGGCTATGGCTACACCTTC
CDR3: CATSDSGYGYTF

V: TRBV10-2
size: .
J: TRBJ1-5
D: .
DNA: TGCGCCAGCAGTGAGTCGGGGGGCCTCAATCAGCCCCAGCATTTT
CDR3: CASSESGGLNQPQHF

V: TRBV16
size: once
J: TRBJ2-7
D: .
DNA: TGTGCCAGCAGCCAAACGGTTGAGCAGTACTTC
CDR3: CASSQTVEQYF

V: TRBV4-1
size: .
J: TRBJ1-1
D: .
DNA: TGCGCCAGCAGCCAAGATCCGGGTCGGGGGAACACTGAAGCTTTCTTT
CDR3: CASSQDPGRGNTEAFF

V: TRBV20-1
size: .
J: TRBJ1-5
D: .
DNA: TGCAGTGCTAGTGAAATCCGGGGGGAGCATCAGCCCCAGCATTTT
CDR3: CSASEIRGEHQPQHF

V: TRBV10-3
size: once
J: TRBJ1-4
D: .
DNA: TGTGCCATCAGTGAGTCGAGTGGGAAACTGTTTTTT
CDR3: CAISESSGKLFF

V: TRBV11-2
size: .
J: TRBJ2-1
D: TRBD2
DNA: TGTGCCAGCAGCCCGCGAGGAGCGGGGGCTTACAATGAGCAGTTCTTC
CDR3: CASSPRGAGAYNEQFF

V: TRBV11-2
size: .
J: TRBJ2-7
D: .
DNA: TGTGCCAGCAGGCGTACACTCTACGAGCAGTACTTC
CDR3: CASRRTLYEQYF

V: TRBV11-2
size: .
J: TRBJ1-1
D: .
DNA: TGTGCCAGCAGCGTAGTAACGGGACAGAACACTGAAGCTTTCTTT
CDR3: CASSVVTGQNTEAFF

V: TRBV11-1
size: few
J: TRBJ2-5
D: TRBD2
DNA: TGTGCCAGCAGCTTAGGTACTAGCGGGAGACAAGAGACCCAGTACTTC
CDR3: CASSLGTSGRQETQYF